One and the same sample provided the 12 T cell receptor beta chains below, sequenced in a study of cytomegalovirus exposure and HLA in healthy donors. The data were produced by immunoSEQ multiplex PCR, yet TCRdb's version contains in-frame clones alone and is incomplete. The sample includes roughly 240,000 clones, around nine tenths of them seen just once. Sequences were obtained from PBMCs. Receptors originate from a man aged 18-30 years in good health and CMV-seronegative.

The chain is built from TRBV20-1 and TRBJ1-5; no clear D gene. Trimming shortened V by 3 bases and J by 9 bases, and 9 bases separated the two germline ends. The CDR3 has 11 amino acids. Germline CDR1 is DFQATT and CDR2 is SNEGSKA (reference sequence). The CDR3 region is CSASVSWPQHF. CDR3 bases: TGCAGTGCTAGCGTATCTTGGCCCCAGCATTTT.

The chain is built from TRBV4-3 and TRBJ2-3, with 13 bases matching TRBD2. This CDR3 has 16 amino acids. CDR1 and CDR2 (germline): LGHNA, YSLEER. Trimming cost V 3 bases and J 2 bases; bases outside gene matches: 2. The CDR3: CASSQTSGGHTDTQYF. The CDR3 DNA reads as TGCGCCAGCAGCCAGACTAGCGGGGGGCACACAGATACGCAGTATTTT.

The DNA of the CDR3 is TGTGCCAGCAGGGACAGGGAAAATGATGGCTACACCTTC. Encoded protein: CASRDRENDGYTF. V gene TRBV28 combines with J gene TRBJ1-2, with 8 bases matching TRBD1. This CDR3 comprises 13 residues. V lost 6 bases and J lost 6; bases outside the gene matches: 6. Germline V gives CDR1 MDHEN, CDR2 SYDVKM.

This chain connects TRBV4-3 to TRBJ1-1, with D possibly TRBD1 on 5 matching bases. The CDR3 length is 13 residues. V was cut by 8 bases and J by 11 bases, with 21 bases left in between. In germline, CDR1 is LGHNA, CDR2 YSLEER. The CDR3 reads CASRMSPGEGAFF. The CDR3 DNA sequence: TGCGCCAGCCGAATGAGTCCGGGGGAAGGGGCTTTCTTT.

The CDR3 DNA reads TGTGCCAGCAGCCCTAGGCAGGGACTAAACACTGAAGCTTTCTTT. As protein: CASSPRQGLNTEAFF. The V and J genes are TRBV5-4 and TRBJ1-1, with D tentatively TRBD1 (5 bases). Germline assignment: CDR1 SGHNT and CDR2 YYREEE (reference sequence). The V end was cut by 4 bases, the J end by 2 bases, with 15 bases between. This CDR3 contains 15 residues.

This clone appeared a single time. The rearrangement joins TRBV5-4 to TRBJ2-3, with D uncertain. Germline lookup yields CDR1 SGHNT and CDR2 YYREEE (reference sequence). The CDR3 has 14 residues. Between the trimmed V and J ends, which lost 1 base and 2 bases, there was a span of 8 bases. Written as DNA, the CDR3 is TGTGCCAGCAGCTTGACGAGCCTCACAGATACGCAGTATTTT. Its protein product is CASSLTSLTDTQYF.

The chain uses TRBV4-3 and TRBJ2-7, with 11 bases fitting TRBD2. Germline CDR1 LGHNA, CDR2 YSLEER. This CDR3 region has 17 residues. The J segment lost 2 bases and the V segment lost 0 bases, leaving 6 bases of the junction unmatched. The CDR3 is CASSQDSKLAGAYEQYF. The CDR3 nucleotides are TGCGCCAGCAGCCAAGATTCTAAACTAGCGGGGGCCTACGAGCAGTACTTC.

The rearrangement links TRBV7-2 to TRBJ2-1; 11 positions agree with TRBD2. The CDR3 sequence is 16 residues long. Germline CDR1 SGHTA, CDR2 FQGNSA. Trimming cost V 6 bases and J 7 bases; bases outside gene matches: 11. The CDR3 spells CASSRTSGGAGNEQFF. The DNA of the CDR3 is TGTGCCAGCAGTCGTACTAGCGGGGGAGCGGGGAATGAGCAGTTCTTC.

The rearrangement joins TRBV12-5 to TRBJ2-1; perhaps TRBD2 as D (6 bases). Trimming removed 3 bases from V and 2 bases from J, with 11 bases in between. Germline loops: CDR1 LGHNT, CDR2 FRNRAP. The CDR3 length is 15 residues. CDR3 loop: CASGFGGRPYNEQFF. The CDR3 nucleotides read TGTGCTAGTGGTTTTGGAGGGAGACCCTACAATGAGCAGTTCTTC.

This chain joins TRBV10-3 and TRBJ2-7; 8 positions match TRBD2. V lost 5 bases to trimming and J lost 2 bases; unmatched junction nucleotides: 5. The CDR3 consists of 14 residues. Germline values: CDR1 ENHRY, CDR2 SYGVKD. The CDR3 nucleotides read TGTGCCATCAGTACCTCAGCGGGAGCCTACGAGCAGTACTTC. This gives the protein CAISTSAGAYEQYF.

The rearrangement uses TRBV5-6 and TRBJ1-5; 7 bases fit TRBD1. This CDR3 is 15 amino acids long. Germline-derived CDR1 and CDR2 are SGHDT and YYEEEE. V lost 4 bases to trimming and J lost 4 bases; unmatched junction nucleotides: 8. CDR3 amino acids: CASSRWDRTNQPQHF. DNA for the CDR3: TGTGCCAGCAGCAGATGGGACAGAACAAATCAGCCCCAGCATTTT.

The chain combines TRBV6-1 with TRBJ2-1; possible D gene TRBD2, 6 bases. Trimming pared 4 bases from V and 0 bases from J, leaving 13 bases between. The germline V gene has CDR1 MNHNS and CDR2 SASEGT. CDR3 length: 16 residues. The chain's CDR3 is CASSVLSGSSYNEQFF. As DNA, the CDR3 is TGTGCCAGCAGTGTCCTTAGCGGAAGCTCCTACAATGAGCAGTTCTTC.